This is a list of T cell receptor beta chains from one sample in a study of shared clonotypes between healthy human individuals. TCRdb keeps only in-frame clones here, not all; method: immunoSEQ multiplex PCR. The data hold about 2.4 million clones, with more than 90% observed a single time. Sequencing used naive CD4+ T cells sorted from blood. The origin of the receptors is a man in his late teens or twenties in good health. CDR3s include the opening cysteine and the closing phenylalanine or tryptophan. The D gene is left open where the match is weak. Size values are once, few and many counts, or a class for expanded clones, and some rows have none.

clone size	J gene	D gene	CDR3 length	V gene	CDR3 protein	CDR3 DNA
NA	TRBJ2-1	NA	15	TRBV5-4	CASSLSTGTYNEQFF	TGTGCCAGCAGCTTATCCACGGGAACCTACAATGAGCAGTTCTTC
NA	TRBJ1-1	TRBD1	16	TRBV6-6	CASSFRTGSGNTEAFF	TGTGCCAGCAGTTTCAGGACAGGGTCAGGGAACACTGAAGCTTTCTTT
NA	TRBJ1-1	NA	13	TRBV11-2	CASSPERKDEAFF	TGTGCCAGCAGCCCCGAGAGGAAGGATGAAGCTTTCTTT
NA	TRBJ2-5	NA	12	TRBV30	CAWMRQQETQYF	TGTGCCTGGATGAGGCAGCAAGAGACCCAGTACTTC
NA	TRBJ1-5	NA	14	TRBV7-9	CASSSGVGNQPQHF	TGTGCCAGCAGCTCCGGGGTGGGCAATCAGCCCCAGCATTTT
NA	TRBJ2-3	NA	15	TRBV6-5	CATTTGLTFTDTQYF	TGTGCCACCACAACGGGGCTAACCTTCACAGATACGCAGTATTTT
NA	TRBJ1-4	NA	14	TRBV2	CASSINLGGEKLFF	TGTGCCAGCAGTATAAATCTCGGGGGTGAAAAACTGTTTTTT
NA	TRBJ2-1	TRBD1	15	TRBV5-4	CASSPDRGSYNEQFF	TGTGCCAGCAGCCCGGACAGGGGCTCCTACAATGAGCAGTTCTTC
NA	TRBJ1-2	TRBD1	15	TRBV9	CASSVTAGGDYGYTF	TGTGCCAGCAGCGTAACGGCAGGGGGGGACTATGGCTACACCTTC
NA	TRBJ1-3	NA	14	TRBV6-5	CASSYAASGNTIYF	TGTGCCAGCAGTTACGCGGCCTCTGGAAACACCATATATTTT
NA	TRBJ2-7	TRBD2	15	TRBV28	CASSSRNGGIYEQYF	TGTGCCAGCAGCTCGAGGAACGGGGGGATCTACGAGCAGTACTTC
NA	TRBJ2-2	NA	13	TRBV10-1	CASSGSNTGELFF	TGCGCCAGCAGTGGGAGCAACACCGGGGAGCTGTTTTTT
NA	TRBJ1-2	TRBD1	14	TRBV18	CASSPSGGDYGYTF	TGTGCCAGCTCACCGTCAGGGGGCGACTATGGCTACACCTTC
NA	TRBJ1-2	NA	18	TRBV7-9	CASSLEVVLDSHNYGYTF	TGTGCCAGCAGCTTAGAGGTTGTTTTGGACAGTCATAACTATGGCTACACCTTC
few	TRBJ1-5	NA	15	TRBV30	CAWNQGTVGNQPQHF	TGTGCCTGGAACCAGGGGACGGTCGGCAATCAGCCCCAGCATTTT
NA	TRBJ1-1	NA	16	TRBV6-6	CASSPRQKTMNTEAFF	TGTGCCAGCAGTCCCAGACAGAAAACGATGAACACTGAAGCTTTCTTT
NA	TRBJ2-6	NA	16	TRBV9	CASSVEGPSGANVLTF	TGTGCCAGCAGCGTAGAGGGGCCCTCTGGGGCCAACGTCCTGACTTTC
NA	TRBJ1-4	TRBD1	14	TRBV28	CATRGGANNEKLFF	TGTGCCACCAGGGGGGGAGCGAATAATGAAAAACTGTTTTTT
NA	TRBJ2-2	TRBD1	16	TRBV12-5	CASGSPGTGLLGELFF	TGTGCTAGTGGCTCACCCGGGACAGGGCTCCTAGGGGAGCTGTTTTTT
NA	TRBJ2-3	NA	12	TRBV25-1	CASSRVTDTQYF	TGTGCCAGCAGCCGGGTCACAGATACGCAGTATTTT
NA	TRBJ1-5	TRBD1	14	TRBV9	CASSARGFNQPQHF	TGTGCCAGCAGCGCCAGGGGGTTCAATCAGCCCCAGCATTTT
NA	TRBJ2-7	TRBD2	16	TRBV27	CASSLGLGRGSGEQYF	TGTGCCAGCAGTTTGGGCTTGGGGAGGGGTTCTGGGGAGCAGTACTTC
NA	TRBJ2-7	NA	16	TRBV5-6	CASRLQGYVDTYEQYF	TGTGCCAGCAGACTGCAGGGTTACGTCGACACCTACGAGCAGTACTTC
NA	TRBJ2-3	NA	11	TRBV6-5	CASRITDTQYF	TGTGCCAGCAGGATCACAGATACGCAGTATTTT
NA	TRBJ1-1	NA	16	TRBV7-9	CASTPGGAGTGTEAFF	TGTGCCAGCACTCCTGGGGGGGCGGGTACCGGCACTGAAGCTTTCTTT
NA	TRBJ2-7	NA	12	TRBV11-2	CASSFYQGEQYF	TGTGCCAGCAGCTTCTACCAGGGCGAGCAGTACTTC
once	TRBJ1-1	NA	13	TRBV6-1	CASKWSSGTEAFF	TGTGCCAGCAAGTGGTCATCAGGGACTGAAGCTTTCTTT
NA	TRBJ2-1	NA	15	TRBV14	CASSHLGGSYNEQFF	TGTGCCAGCAGCCATCTGGGAGGCTCCTACAATGAGCAGTTCTTC
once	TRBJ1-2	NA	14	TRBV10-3	CAISEGVINYGYTF	TGTGCCATCAGTGAGGGAGTAATTAACTATGGCTACACCTTC
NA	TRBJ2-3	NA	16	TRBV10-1	CASSESTGGGTDTQYF	TGCGCCAGCAGTGAGTCCACGGGGGGCGGCACAGATACGCAGTATTTT
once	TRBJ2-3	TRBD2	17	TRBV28	CASRASRTSGSTDTQYF	TGTGCCAGCCGCGCCTCCAGGACTAGCGGGAGCACAGATACGCAGTATTTT
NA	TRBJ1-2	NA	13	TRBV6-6	CARRRRLNYGYTF	TGTGCCAGGCGACGAAGGTTAAACTATGGCTACACCTTC
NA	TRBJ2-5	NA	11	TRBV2	CASSGDRSQYF	TGTGCCAGCAGTGGAGATCGTAGCCAGTACTTC
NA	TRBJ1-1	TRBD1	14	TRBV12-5	CASGPGQGDTEAFF	TGTGCTAGTGGTCCCGGACAGGGCGACACTGAAGCTTTCTTT
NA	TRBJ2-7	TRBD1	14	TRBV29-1	CSVEARDSPYEQYF	TGCAGCGTTGAAGCCCGGGACAGCCCCTACGAGCAGTACTTC
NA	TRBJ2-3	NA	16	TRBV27	CASSFGAQAATDTQYF	TGTGCCAGCAGTTTCGGCGCACAGGCGGCAACAGATACGCAGTATTTT
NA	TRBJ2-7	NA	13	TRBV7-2	CASSTHRSYEQYF	TGTGCCAGCAGCACTCACAGGTCCTACGAGCAGTACTTC
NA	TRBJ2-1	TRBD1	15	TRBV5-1	CASSLRDRGRGEQFF	TGCGCCAGCAGCCTCCGGGACAGGGGGCGGGGTGAGCAGTTCTTC
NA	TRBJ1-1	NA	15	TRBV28	CASSPGGREATEAFF	TGTGCCAGCAGTCCCGGGGGCAGGGAGGCCACTGAAGCTTTCTTT
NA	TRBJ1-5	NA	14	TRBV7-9	CASSFGSEVQPQHF	TGTGCCAGCAGCTTCGGCAGTGAGGTTCAGCCCCAGCATTTT
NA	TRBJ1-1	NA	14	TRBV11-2	CASSLPRRGPGAFF	TGTGCCAGCAGCTTACCGCGCCGAGGGCCCGGGGCTTTCTTT
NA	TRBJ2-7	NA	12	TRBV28	CASSPSSYEQYF	TGTGCCAGCAGTCCGTCCTCCTACGAGCAGTACTTC
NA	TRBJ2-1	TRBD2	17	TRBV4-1	CASSQARSSGSANEQFF	TGCGCCAGCAGCCAAGCGAGGTCTAGCGGGAGTGCGAATGAGCAGTTCTTC
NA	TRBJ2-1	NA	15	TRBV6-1	CASSGNSGAYNEQFF	TGTGCCAGCAGTGGAAATTCCGGCGCATACAATGAGCAGTTCTTC
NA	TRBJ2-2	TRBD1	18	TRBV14	CASSQGPPGTGVAGELFF	TGTGCCAGCAGCCAAGGTCCCCCCGGGACAGGGGTCGCCGGGGAGCTGTTTTTT
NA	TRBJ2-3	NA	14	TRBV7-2	CASSRGLATDTQYF	TGTGCCAGCAGCCGGGGATTAGCCACAGATACGCAGTATTTT
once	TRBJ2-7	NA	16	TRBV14	CASSQDSISALYEQYF	TGTGCCAGCAGCCAAGACAGTATCTCAGCCCTCTACGAGCAGTACTTC
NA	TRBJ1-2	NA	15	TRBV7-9	CASSSRGLGTEGYTF	TGTGCCAGCAGCTCTAGGGGTTTAGGTACAGAAGGCTACACCTTC
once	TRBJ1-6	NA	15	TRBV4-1	CASSQGGFVNSPLHF	TGCGCCAGCAGCCAAGGGGGGTTTGTCAATTCACCCCTCCACTTT
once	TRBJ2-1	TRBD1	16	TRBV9	CASSVGQGAAYNEQFF	TGTGCCAGCAGCGTGGGACAGGGGGCGGCGTACAATGAGCAGTTCTTC
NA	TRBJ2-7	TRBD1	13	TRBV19	CASAWTGVGEQYF	TGTGCCAGCGCTTGGACAGGTGTGGGTGAGCAGTACTTC